This T cell receptor beta chain was sequenced in a study of blood T cell repertoires in COVID-19. About the research overall: T cells, B-cell-depleted T cells, or PBMCs provided the cDNA or gDNA that served as material.

CDR1 is SQVTM, CDR2 ANQGSEA, per germline. V was trimmed by 4 bases and J by 7 bases, leaving 17 bases between them. The CDR3 loop spans 14 amino acids. As processed by the authors: Amplified reference gene primers provided the basis for estimating nucleated cell counts. TCRdb's copy holds only in-frame clones and misses some; the assay was immunoSEQ multiplex PCR. Clone size and V and J calls were adopted from that table, with D and trimming inferred from the DNA. The data contain 200,000 or so clones, around four fifths of them seen just once; the ten biggest clones take up 5.1%. The receptor was isolated from a woman aged 55-70 years who had recovered from COVID-19. Sequencing used peripheral blood. The gene calls are TRBV29-1 and TRBJ2-1, with D perhaps TRBD1 (6 bases). CDR3 DNA sequence: TGCAGCGTTGGAGGGGGAACCCCGGGAAATGAGCAGTTCTTC. It is translated as CSVGGGTPGNEQFF.